The 31 T cell receptor beta chains presented below share a single source sample, sequenced in a study of T cells in Graves' hyperthyroidism and ophthalmopathy. There were TCR beta CDR3 regions amplified from RNA transcripts. Initially, a first-round RT-PCR of the TCR CDR3 employed the HTBI primer set. TCRdb re-called the multiplex PCR reads through MiXCR, storing one row per CDR3 protein. The sample carries 250,000 to 400,000 distinct CDR3 sequences, around 13% recorded once. What was sequenced was blood. Receptor source: a woman between 35 and 50 years old with Graves' ophthalmopathy.

There are many counts of this clonotype. CDR3 nucleotide sequence: TGTGCCAGCAGGGAAACAGGGTTTGAGCAGTTCTTC. Encoded protein: CASRETGFEQFF. The chain links TRBV2 to TRBJ2-1, with D perhaps TRBD1 (6 bases). From germline, CDR1 is SNHLY and CDR2 FYNNEI. Deletions cut 6 bases from V and 9 bases from J, with 12 bases between. The CDR3 is made up of 12 amino acids.

The sample holds a few counts of this clonotype. A read error may explain this, as a much larger clone is one base away. The rearrangement links TRBV2 to TRBJ2-1; D unclear. The CDR3 totals 11 residues. The V gene's germline CDR1 is SNHLY and CDR2 FYNNEI. CDR3 sequence reads: CASGVYNERFF. The CDR3, as DNA: TGTGCCAGCGGGGTCTACAATGAGCGGTTCTTC.

This clonotype was counted many times. The V call is TRBV29-1, the J call TRBJ2-7; possibly TRBD1 for D (5 bases). Trimming removed 5 bases from V and 2 bases from J, with 7 bases in between. CDR1 and CDR2 from the germline V gene are SQVTM and ANQGSEA. The CDR3 spans 11 residues. The CDR3 loop is CSVSRAYEQYF. CDR3 bases: TGCAGCGTTTCCAGGGCCTACGAGCAGTACTTC.

This clonotype has only a few counts. V and J are TRBV5-4 and TRBJ2-1; perhaps D is TRBD1 or TRBD2 (5 bases each). The CDR3 is made up of 16 amino acids. In germline, CDR1 is SGHNT, CDR2 YYREEE (reference sequence). Trimming took 4 bases from V and 1 from J, leaving 15 bases between them. The CDR3 spells CASSPGWDQSYNEQFF. CDR3 coding DNA: TGTGCCAGCAGCCCAGGGTGGGACCAATCCTACAATGAGCAGTTCTTC.

This clonotype was seen at least ten times. This chain links TRBV5-6 with TRBJ1-2; D possibly corresponds to TRBD1 (5 bases). Germline values: CDR1 SGHDT, CDR2 YYEEEE. The CDR3 extends over 15 amino acids. V lost 0 bases and J lost 2, with 11 bases in between. The CDR3 protein is CASSLGVRVNYGYTF. The CDR3 DNA is TGTGCCAGCAGCTTGGGCGTCAGGGTAAACTATGGCTACACCTTC.

Only a few counts were recorded for this clonotype. The genes are TRBV12-3 or TRBV12-4 and TRBJ2-5; 9 bases are a match to TRBD2. CDR3 length: 14 residues. Trimming took 6 bases from V and 5 from J; bases not matched to a gene: 7. CDR3 loop: CASSSSGAGETQYF. The CDR3 DNA reads as TGTGCCAGCAGCTCTAGCGGGGCCGGGGAGACCCAGTACTTC.

Details on this clonotype: This may arise from a read error, as a much more abundant clone is one base away. As DNA, the CDR3 is TGTGCCAGCATAAGAACAGGGTTTTATTCACCCCTCCACTTT. The encoded protein is CASIRTGFYSPLHF. This chain connects TRBV27 to TRBJ1-6; maybe TRBD1 (6 bases). The CDR3 sequence is 14 residues long. V dropped 7 bases and J dropped 8 bases, with 15 bases sitting between them. Germline V CDR1 and CDR2: MNHEY, SMNVEV (reference sequence).

To note about this clonotype: This may come from a read error, since a much larger clone is one base off. This rearrangement joins TRBV19 to TRBJ2-3; 10 nucleotides align to TRBD2. The CDR3 spans 14 residues. Germline CDR1 LNHDA, CDR2 SQIVND (reference sequence). Trimming at V came to 6 bases and at J to 4 bases, leaving 4 bases not matched to a gene. The CDR3 DNA sequence: TGTGCCAGTAGAAGCGGGAGGGCCGCAGATACGCAGTATTTT. Protein sequence: CASRSGRAADTQYF.

This clonotype was recorded many times. The chain couples TRBV20-1 to TRBJ2-3; no reliable D call. Germline V gene lookup returns CDR1 DFQATT and CDR2 SNEGSKA (reference sequence). This CDR3 contains 15 residues. Trimming removed 0 bases at V and 5 bases at J, with 15 bases between. The CDR3 coding sequence is TGCAGTGCTAGAGACGCGCGAGGCTTCGTAGATACGCAGTATTTT. It specifies CSARDARGFVDTQYF.

This clonotype was seen many times. The CDR3 reads CSGTVAYEQYF. Written as DNA, the CDR3 is TGCAGCGGGACCGTTGCCTACGAGCAGTACTTC. The chain joins TRBV29-1 to TRBJ2-7, with D unclear. Per germline, CDR1 SQVTM and CDR2 ANQGSEA. The CDR3 covers 11 residues. The germline V and J ends were trimmed by 7 bases and 2 bases, with 9 bases remaining between them.

This clonotype was seen many times. The rearrangement links TRBV29-1 to TRBJ2-5; 16 bases are shared with TRBD2. CDR1 SQVTM and CDR2 ANQGSEA come from the germline V gene. The V segment lost 7 bases and the J segment 4 bases; nucleotides outside the gene matches: 9. The CDR3 is 16 residues long. The CDR3 here is CSGTGTSGRVLETQYF. The DNA for the CDR3 is TGCAGCGGAACCGGGACTAGCGGGAGGGTTTTAGAGACCCAGTACTTC. The full variable domain, in which reference TRBV29-1 and TRBJ2-5 provide the parts outside the CDR3, is SAVISQKPSRDICQRGTSLTIQCQVDSQVTMMFWYRQQPGQSLTLIATANQGSEATYESGFVIDKFPISRPNLTFSTLTVSNMSPEDSSIYLCSGTGTSGRVLETQYFGPGTRLLVL.

This clonotype was detected ten times or more. This sequence joins TRBV29-1 and TRBJ2-7, with D hard to call. CDR1 and CDR2 from the germline V gene are SQVTM and ANQGSEA. V gave up 7 bases and J gave up 4 bases, with 11 bases separating them. This CDR3 is 11 amino acids long. The CDR3 DNA follows: TGCAGCGCTGAGACTCTATACGAGCAGTACTTC. Amino acid sequence: CSAETLYEQYF.

This clonotype has ten or more counts. The rearrangement joins TRBV12-5 to TRBJ2-6, with 7 bases matching TRBD1. Looked up from germline, CDR1 is LGHNT and CDR2 is FRNRAP. This CDR3 has 15 residues. The trim removed 5 bases at V and 2 bases at J, leaving 3 bases unmatched. The CDR3 spells CASGLTGAGANVLTF. The CDR3 DNA sequence: TGTGCTAGTGGTCTTACAGGGGCTGGGGCCAACGTCCTGACTTTC.

Here the CDR3 reads CASSSLAGGLDEQFF. The CDR3 coding sequence is TGTGCCAGCAGCTCTCTAGCGGGGGGGCTAGATGAGCAGTTCTTC. The chain links TRBV11-1 to TRBJ2-1; TRBD2 agrees at 12 bases. The CDR3 is 15 amino acids. The J segment lost 8 bases and the V segment lost 4 bases, leaving 6 bases of the junction unmatched. Germline V gene lookup returns CDR1 SGHAT and CDR2 FQDESV (reference sequence). The full variable domain, with the rest looked up from reference TRBV11-1 and TRBJ2-1, is EAEVAQSPRYKITEKSQAVAFWCDPISGHATLYWYRQILGQGPELLVQFQDESVVDDSQLPKDRFSAERLKGVDSTLKIQPAELGDSAMYLCASSSLAGGLDEQFFGPGTRLTVL.

This clonotype was picked up many times. The V gene is TRBV2, the J gene TRBJ2-4; weak D call: TRBD2 (6 bases). The CDR3 runs 13 residues. Looked up from germline, CDR1 is SNHLY and CDR2 is FYNNEI. The V gene lost 5 bases and the J gene lost 5 bases, with 10 bases spanning the gap. The CDR3 is CASSREKQNIQYF. In nucleotides, the CDR3 is TGTGCCAGCAGTCGGGAGAAGCAAAACATTCAGTACTTC.

This clonotype was seen many times. V usage is TRBV6-2 or TRBV6-3 and J usage is TRBJ2-1, with 7 bases matching TRBD2. Germline lookup yields CDR1 MNHEY and CDR2 SVGEGT. V was clipped by 5 bases and J by 2 bases; unmatched bases: 12. The CDR3 runs 17 residues. The CDR3 region has the DNA TGTGCCAGCAGTCCCCGACGCCAAGCGGGACCCTACAATGAGCAGTTCTTC. This encodes CASSPRRQAGPYNEQFF.

The sample holds many counts of this clonotype. The chain combines TRBV24-1 with TRBJ1-5; 7 bases align to TRBD1. This CDR3 contains 14 residues. Trimming cost V 5 bases and J 2 bases; bases outside gene matches: 2. The germline gives CDR1 KGHDR, CDR2 SFDVKD. The CDR3 DNA follows: TGTGCCACCAGTGGGACAGGCCGCAATCAGCCCCAGCATTTT. This encodes CATSGTGRNQPQHF.

The chain combines TRBV24-1 with TRBJ2-2; D remains unclear. CDR1 and CDR2 (germline): KGHDR, SFDVKD. The CDR3 loop spans 14 amino acids. With 4 bases removed from V and 8 bases from J, the gap between germline ends came to 13 bases. CDR3 amino acids: CATSDSPSRGELFF. In DNA form, the CDR3 reads TGTGCCACCAGTGACTCCCCGAGCCGTGGGGAGCTGTTTTTT.

This chain joins TRBV20-1 and TRBJ1-1, with D possibly TRBD1 on 5 matching bases. The CDR3 consists of 13 residues. V lost 3 bases and J 6 bases, leaving 14 bases between the germline ends. Germline assignment: CDR1 DFQATT and CDR2 SNEGSKA (reference sequence). The DNA of the CDR3 is TGCAGTGCTAGGGAGTCCCGGGGGGCTGAAGCTTTCTTT. It codes for CSARESRGAEAFF.

J is TRBJ1-2 and V is TRBV7-6; D ambiguous. V was pared by 5 bases and J by 8 bases, with 18 bases between. CDR3 size: 14 residues. The germline V gene has CDR1 SGHVS and CDR2 FNYEAQ. DNA of the CDR3: TGTGCCAGCAGCCCCCCCCCAAGCCTCTGGGGCTACACCTTC. Translating gives CASSPPPSLWGYTF.

In this sample, this clonotype turned up many times. The rearrangement uses TRBV7-2 and TRBJ2-7, with D tentatively TRBD1 (5 bases). Deletions cut 3 bases from V and 6 bases from J, with 12 bases between. The CDR3 is 13 amino acids. Germline V gives CDR1 SGHTA, CDR2 FQGNSA. The CDR3: CASSLGRAREQYF. The CDR3 DNA follows: TGTGCCAGCAGCTTGGGCAGGGCCCGCGAGCAGTACTTC.

This clonotype came up many times. The V and J genes are TRBV28 and TRBJ2-2, with D possibly being TRBD2 (6 bases). The CDR3 totals 15 residues. Trimming took off 3 bases at V and 5 bases at J, with 13 bases between the two ends. The germline V gene has CDR1 MDHEN and CDR2 SYDVKM. The CDR3 DNA reads as TGTGCCAGCAGTTTTTCCGGGGGTTGGACCGGGGAGCTGTTTTTT. Translated, it gives CASSFSGGWTGELFF.

This clonotype was seen many times. The chain couples TRBV10-3 to TRBJ1-2; D is undetermined. CDR1 and CDR2 (germline): ENHRY, SYGVKD. V was clipped by 5 bases and J by 2 bases, with 3 bases between them. The CDR3 is 11 residues long. In DNA, the CDR3 is TGTGCCATCAGTCCGAACTATGGCTACACCTTC. It translates to CAISPNYGYTF.

This clonotype was recorded many times. The V and J genes are TRBV28 and TRBJ1-5, with D possibly being TRBD1 (5 bases). V was clipped by 5 bases and J by 5 bases, with 25 bases between them. CDR3 length: 18 amino acids. Germline V gene sequence: CDR1 MDHEN, CDR2 SYDVKM. This CDR3 is CASSLPPRGTGGYQPQHF. Here the CDR3 DNA reads TGTGCCAGCAGTCTACCCCCTCGCGGGACCGGCGGGTATCAGCCCCAGCATTTT.

This clonotype was counted many times. The V gene is TRBV28, the J gene TRBJ1-2; D is possibly TRBD1 (5 bases). This CDR3 has 14 residues. V was cut by 6 bases and J by 3 bases, with 14 bases left in between. Germline CDR1 is MDHEN and CDR2 is SYDVKM. CDR3 bases: TGTGCCAGCAGGAGCCTGGGCAGGGACTATGGCTACACCTTC. It specifies CASRSLGRDYGYTF.

This clonotype was found a few times. The chain recombines TRBV19 with TRBJ2-7; 9 bases match TRBD1. This CDR3 spans 15 amino acids. The J segment lost 6 bases and the V segment lost 5 bases, leaving 11 bases of the junction unmatched. Per germline, CDR1 LNHDA and CDR2 SQIVND (reference sequence). The CDR3 sequence: CASSPRTGVGLEQYF. The CDR3 DNA reads TGTGCCAGTAGTCCCCGGACAGGGGTAGGTCTCGAGCAGTACTTC.

This clonotype showed up many times. V usage is TRBV10-3 and J usage is TRBJ2-7, with a weak D call TRBD1 (6 bases). In germline, CDR1 is ENHRY, CDR2 SYGVKD. The V end was cut by 6 bases, the J end by 0 bases, with 12 bases between. The CDR3 length is 14 residues. CDR3 loop: CAISTGTSSYEQYF. CDR3 coding DNA: TGTGCCATCAGCACCGGGACAAGCTCCTACGAGCAGTACTTC.

This clonotype was detected many times. The V and J genes are TRBV6-1 and TRBJ1-3, with D possibly matching TRBD1 (5 bases). Germline CDR1 MNHNS, CDR2 SASEGT. V shed 2 bases and J shed 4 bases, with 12 bases lying between them. CDR3 length: 15 residues. CDR3 bases: TGTGCCAGCAGTGAATCGGGGCGCTCCGGAAACACCATATATTTT. This sequence encodes CASSESGRSGNTIYF.

This clonotype has at least ten counts. The chain couples TRBV28 to TRBJ2-7; 9 nucleotides agree with TRBD2. This CDR3 contains 15 residues. From germline, CDR1 is MDHEN and CDR2 SYDVKM. Trimming took 3 bases from V and 1 from J; bases not matched to a gene: 4. For the CDR3, the DNA is TGTGCCAGCAGTTTGGTGACTAGCGGTTCCTACGAGCAGTACTTC. Protein product: CASSLVTSGSYEQYF.

The CDR3 sequence: CASSSGGAAETQYF. The CDR3 DNA follows: TGTGCCAGCAGTTCAGGTGGGGCAGCAGAGACCCAGTACTTC. V is TRBV28 and J is TRBJ2-5, with D perhaps TRBD1 (5 bases). CDR1 and CDR2 (germline): MDHEN, SYDVKM. The V end lost 4 bases, the J end lost 4 bases, and 13 bases lay between the germline ends. This CDR3 spans 14 amino acids. Looking up the rest from reference TRBV28 and TRBJ2-5 gives the full variable domain: DVKVTQSSRYLVKRTGEKVFLECVQDMDHENMFWYRQDPGLGLRLIYFSYDVKMKEKGDIPEGYSVSREKKERFSLILESASTNQTSMYLCASSSGGAAETQYFGPGTRLLVL.

This clonotype was counted at least ten times. The chain carries TRBV27 and TRBJ1-4; D remains ambiguous. CDR1 MNHEY and CDR2 SMNVEV come from the germline V gene (reference sequence). This CDR3 comprises 14 residues. Trimming shortened V by 5 bases and J by 8 bases, and 15 bases separated the two germline ends. The DNA for the CDR3 is TGTGCCAGCAGTCCTTGGGCAGGACTCGAAAAACTGTTTTTT. It translates to CASSPWAGLEKLFF.